The 13 T cell receptor beta chains given below trace back to one sample, sequenced in a study of T cells in Graves' hyperthyroidism and ophthalmopathy. The CDR3 regions of TCR beta were amplified from RNA transcripts. HTBI primers were employed in a first-round RT-PCR of the TCR CDR3. Each CDR3 protein gets one entry after TCRdb re-called the multiplex PCR reads with MiXCR. The sample holds a few hundred thousand distinct CDR3 sequences; less than 20% are singletons and the top ten take roughly 25%. The sequenced sample consisted of blood. The receptors derive from a woman under 30 with Graves' hyperthyroidism that later progressed to Graves' ophthalmopathy.

This clonotype has only a few counts. The chain recombines TRBV7-2 with TRBJ2-3; D not certain. The ends were cut back, 1 base at V and 11 bases at J, with 10 bases in the middle. The CDR3 has 12 residues. Germline V gene sequence: CDR1 SGHTA, CDR2 FQGNSA. The CDR3 here is CASSLGGPGQYF. The DNA for the CDR3 is TGTGCCAGCAGCTTAGGAGGCCCGGGGCAGTATTTT. Supplemented by reference TRBV7-2 and TRBJ2-3, the full variable domain reads GAGVSQSPSNKVTEKGKDVELRCDPISGHTALYWYRQSLGQGLEFLIYFQGNSAPDKSGLPSDRFSAERTGGSVSTLTIQRTQQEDSAVYLCASSLGGPGQYFGPGTRLTVL.

The sample holds a few counts of this clonotype. The chain combines TRBV7-9 with TRBJ2-1, with 9 bases that match TRBD1. This CDR3 comprises 22 residues. Germline V gene sequence: CDR1 SEHNR, CDR2 FQNEAQ (reference sequence). V dropped 5 bases and J dropped 7; count of bases not matched to a gene: 30. CDR3 protein: CASSQPLVGETGTGTEWNEQFF. DNA for the CDR3: TGTGCCAGCAGCCAACCCTTAGTTGGGGAGACCGGGACAGGGACGGAATGGAATGAGCAGTTCTTC. Full variable domain (remainder filled in from reference TRBV7-9 and TRBJ2-1): DTGVSQNPRHKITKRGQNVTFRCDPISEHNRLYWYRQTLGQGPEFLTYFQNEAQLEKSRLLSDRFSAERPKGSFSTLEIQRTEQGDSAMYLCASSQPLVGETGTGTEWNEQFFGPGTRLTVL.

This clonotype was counted at least ten times. V and J are TRBV4-1 and TRBJ2-5; TRBD1 agrees at 8 bases. This CDR3 spans 14 amino acids. The V gene's germline CDR1 is MGHRA and CDR2 YSYEKL. V lost 3 bases, J lost 4 bases, and 4 bases stayed unmatched. The CDR3 is CASSHGQGRETQYF. The CDR3 DNA reads TGCGCCAGCAGCCATGGACAGGGCCGAGAGACCCAGTACTTC.

The chain is built from TRBV6-1 and TRBJ2-2; 13 bases line up with TRBD2. V was pared by 5 bases and J by 8 bases, with 8 bases of the junction left unmatched. The CDR3 length is 16 residues. Germline CDR1 is MNHNS and CDR2 is SASEGT. The CDR3 DNA is TGTGCCAGCAGTTCCGGACTAGCGGGAGCTGATGGGGAGCTGTTTTTT. This codes for CASSSGLAGADGELFF.

This clonotype was observed many times. This sequence joins TRBV2 and TRBJ1-4; 7 bases match TRBD1. The junction had 9 bases not matched to a gene; V was cut back by 6 bases and J by 5 bases. The CDR3 extends over 15 amino acids. The germline V gene encodes CDR1 SNHLY and CDR2 FYNNEI. The CDR3: CASRRDRALNEKLFF. The CDR3 DNA follows: TGTGCCAGCAGACGAGACAGGGCTCTGAATGAAAAACTGTTTTTT.

About this clonotype: This clone may be a read error of a much larger clone one base away. This chain connects TRBV6-5 to TRBJ2-3; the D gene is possibly TRBD2 (6 bases). The CDR3 is made up of 14 amino acids. The germline V gene has CDR1 MNHEY and CDR2 SVGAGI. Trimming left V 11 bases short and J 4 bases short, with 19 bases between. The CDR3 here is CAGGNSGNADTQYF. The DNA of the CDR3 is TGTGCCGGCGGGAACTCGGGTAATGCAGATACGCAGTATTTT.

V is TRBV7-2 and J is TRBJ2-2, with D tentatively TRBD2 (6 bases). The CDR3 has 17 residues. The germline CDR1 and CDR2 sequences are SGHTA and FQGNSA. The V end lost 2 bases, the J end lost 7 bases, and 20 bases lay between the germline ends. The CDR3 nucleotides read TGTGCCAGCAGCTTACCCGGGGGAGGTTCGGTGAACGGGGAGCTGTTTTTT. Translating gives CASSLPGGGSVNGELFF.

Regarding this clonotype: An end of the junction differs from the germline gene, which may be a read error. J is TRBJ2-6 and V is TRBV28; TRBD2 aligns across 11 bases. The germline gives CDR1 MDHEN, CDR2 SYDVKM. The CDR3 contains 19 residues. CDR3 coding DNA: TGTGCCAGCAGCCGGGATCCGAGACTAGCGGGAAGGAGGGCCGACGTCCTGACTTTC. This translates into CASSRDPRLAGRRADVLTF.

This clonotype was counted a few times. The V call is TRBV5-5, the J call TRBJ2-6; D is tentatively TRBD1 or TRBD2 (5 bases each). Trimming took 4 bases from V and 1 from J, leaving 27 bases between them. Germline assignment: CDR1 SGHKS and CDR2 YYEKEE (reference sequence). The CDR3 is 21 amino acids. CDR3: CASSPVGEPSLGRSGANVLTF. The CDR3 DNA follows: TGTGCCAGCAGCCCGGTGGGGGAGCCTTCTCTGGGTAGATCTGGGGCCAACGTCCTGACTTTC.

The chain carries TRBV19 and TRBJ2-1; D uncertain. V gave up 2 bases and J gave up 2 bases, with 13 bases separating them. CDR1 is LNHDA and CDR2 is SQIVND in the germline V gene (reference sequence). This CDR3 spans 16 amino acids. The CDR3 reads CASSITGRRTYNEQFF. CDR3 nucleotides: TGTGCCAGTAGTATAACTGGTCGGCGGACCTACAATGAGCAGTTCTTC.

There are a few counts of this clonotype. The rearrangement uses TRBV2 and TRBJ2-7; D might be TRBD2 (5 bases). CDR1 and CDR2 from the germline V gene are SNHLY and FYNNEI. The ends were cut back, 4 bases at V and 6 bases at J, with 10 bases in the middle. CDR3 length equals 12 residues. CDR3 region: CASSGRGSEQYF. CDR3 sequence (DNA): TGTGCCAGCAGTGGTCGGGGAAGCGAGCAGTACTTC.

This clonotype showed up many times. This rearrangement joins TRBV6-1 to TRBJ2-3; 10 positions match TRBD1. J gave up 4 bases and V 5 bases, and 6 bases lay outside the gene matches. This CDR3 has 15 residues. CDR1 is MNHNS, CDR2 SASEGT, per germline. The CDR3 bases are TGTGCCAGCAGTTTCGGACAGGGGGGACCAGATACGCAGTATTTT. Its translation: CASSFGQGGPDTQYF.

The sample holds many counts of this clonotype. The chain employs TRBV24-1 and TRBJ2-5, with a possible D match to TRBD2 (5 bases). In germline, CDR1 is KGHDR, CDR2 SFDVKD. V gave up 5 bases and J gave up 5 bases, with 5 bases separating them. CDR3 length: 11 amino acids. CDR3 nucleotide sequence: TGTGCCACCAGTGGGGAGGAGACCCAGTACTTC. Its protein product is CATSGEETQYF.